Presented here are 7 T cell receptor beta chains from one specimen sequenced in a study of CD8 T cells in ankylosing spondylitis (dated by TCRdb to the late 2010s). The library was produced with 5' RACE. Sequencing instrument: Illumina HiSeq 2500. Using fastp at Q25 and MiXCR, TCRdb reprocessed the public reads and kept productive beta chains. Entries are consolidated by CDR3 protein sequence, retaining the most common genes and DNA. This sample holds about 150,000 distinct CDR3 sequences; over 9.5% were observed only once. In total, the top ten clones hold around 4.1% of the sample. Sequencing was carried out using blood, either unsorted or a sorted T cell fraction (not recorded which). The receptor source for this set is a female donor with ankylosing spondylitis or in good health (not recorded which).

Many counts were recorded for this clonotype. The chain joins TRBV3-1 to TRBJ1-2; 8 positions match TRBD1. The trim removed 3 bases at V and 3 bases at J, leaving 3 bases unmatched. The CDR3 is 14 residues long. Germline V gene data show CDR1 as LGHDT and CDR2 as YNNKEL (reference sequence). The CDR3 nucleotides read TGTGCCAGCAGCCAGGACAGGGATCACTATGGCTACACCTTC. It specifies CASSQDRDHYGYTF.

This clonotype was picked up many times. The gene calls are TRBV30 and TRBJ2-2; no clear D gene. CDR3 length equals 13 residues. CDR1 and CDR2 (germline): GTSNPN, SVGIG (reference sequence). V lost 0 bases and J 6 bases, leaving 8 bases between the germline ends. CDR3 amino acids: CAWSVRAAGELFF. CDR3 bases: TGTGCCTGGAGTGTACGGGCAGCCGGGGAGCTGTTTTTT.

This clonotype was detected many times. In nucleotides, the CDR3 is TGTGCCAGCAGCTTAGGTTATGGGGTAAATTCACCCCTCCACTTT. Amino acid sequence: CASSLGYGVNSPLHF. This chain joins TRBV7-2 and TRBJ1-6; D is ambiguous. The germline CDR1 and CDR2 sequences are SGHTA and FQGNSA. The length of the CDR3 is 15 residues. V was clipped by 1 base and J by 7 bases, with 11 bases between them.

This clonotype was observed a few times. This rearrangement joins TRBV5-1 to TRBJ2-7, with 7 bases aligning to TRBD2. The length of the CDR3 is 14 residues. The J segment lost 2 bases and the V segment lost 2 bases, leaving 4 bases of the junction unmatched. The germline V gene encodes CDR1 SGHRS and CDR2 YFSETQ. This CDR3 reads CASSFNSGPYEQYF. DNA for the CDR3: TGCGCCAGCAGCTTTAATAGCGGGCCCTACGAGCAGTACTTC.

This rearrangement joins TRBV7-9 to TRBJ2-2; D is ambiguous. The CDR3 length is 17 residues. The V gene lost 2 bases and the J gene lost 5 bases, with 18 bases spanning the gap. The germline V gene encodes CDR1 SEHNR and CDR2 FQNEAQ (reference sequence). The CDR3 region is CASSLLMRPLQTGELFF. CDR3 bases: TGTGCCAGCAGCTTACTAATGAGGCCTCTTCAAACCGGGGAGCTGTTTTTT.

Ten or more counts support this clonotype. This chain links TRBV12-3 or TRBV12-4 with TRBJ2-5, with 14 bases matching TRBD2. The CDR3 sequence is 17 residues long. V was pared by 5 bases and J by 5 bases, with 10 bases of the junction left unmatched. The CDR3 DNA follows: TGTGCCAGCAGTCCTAGGGGGACTAGCGGGGGCGGGGAGACCCAGTACTTC. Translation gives CASSPRGTSGGGETQYF.

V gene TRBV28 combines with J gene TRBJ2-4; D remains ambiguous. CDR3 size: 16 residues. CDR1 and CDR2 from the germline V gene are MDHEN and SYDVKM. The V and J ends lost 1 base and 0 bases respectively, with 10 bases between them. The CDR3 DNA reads TGTGCCAGCAGTTTATCGGCTCCCTTAGCCAAAAACATTCAGTACTTC. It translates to CASSLSAPLAKNIQYF.